This note documents a single T cell receptor beta chain sequence. TCRdb keeps only in-frame clones here, not all; method: immunoSEQ multiplex PCR. The sample yields about 220,000 clones, 80% to 85% seen once. This specimen comes from a study of blood T cell repertoires in COVID-19. Study details: Whether acute or convalescent, the COVID-19 samples came from the United States, Italy and Spain. From T cells, B-cell-depleted T cells, or PBMCs came the material, which was cDNA or gDNA.

The germline CDR1 and CDR2 sequences are SQVTM and ANQGSEA. The CDR3 runs 11 residues. Trimming left V 2 bases short and J 3 bases short, with 5 bases between. The sequence was obtained from a woman in her 30s who had recovered from COVID-19. The sequenced material came from peripheral blood. The chain links TRBV29-1 to TRBJ2-7; D unresolved. The CDR3 protein is CSVEQNYEQYF. The CDR3 nucleotides read TGCAGCGTTGAACAGAACTACGAGCAGTACTTC.